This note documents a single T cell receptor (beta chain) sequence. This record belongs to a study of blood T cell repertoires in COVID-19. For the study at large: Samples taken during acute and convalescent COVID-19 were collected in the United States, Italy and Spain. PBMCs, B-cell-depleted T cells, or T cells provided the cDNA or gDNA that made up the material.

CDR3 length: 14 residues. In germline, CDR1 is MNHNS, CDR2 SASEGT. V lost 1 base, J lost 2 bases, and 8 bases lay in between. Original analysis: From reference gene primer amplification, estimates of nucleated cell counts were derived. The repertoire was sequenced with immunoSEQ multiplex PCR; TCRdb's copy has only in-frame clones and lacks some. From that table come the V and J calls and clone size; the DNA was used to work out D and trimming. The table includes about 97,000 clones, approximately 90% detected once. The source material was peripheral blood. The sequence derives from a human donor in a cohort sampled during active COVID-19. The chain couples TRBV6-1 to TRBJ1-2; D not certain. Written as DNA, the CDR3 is TGTGCCAGCAGTGAAGGCGGAGCAAACTATGGCTACACCTTC. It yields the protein CASSEGGANYGYTF.